This T cell receptor beta chain was profiled in a study of blood T cell repertoires in COVID-19. Looking at the study overall: The samples span acute and convalescent COVID-19 from the United States, Italy and Spain.

V shed 5 bases and J shed 7 bases, with 9 bases lying between them. Germline CDR1 MDHEN, CDR2 SYDVKM. CDR3 length: 11 amino acids. Study processing details: Reference gene primer amplification gave nucleated cell count estimates. Sequencing used immunoSEQ multiplex PCR; TCRdb keeps in-frame clones, though not all of them. V and J calls and clone size are as listed in that table; D and trimming were resolved from the DNA. The sample contains under 100,000 clones, 75% to 90% of which appear only once. The sample was peripheral blood. J is TRBJ2-7 and V is TRBV28; a weak D match, TRBD1 (6 bases). This receptor was obtained from a woman in her 40s with active or convalescent COVID-19. DNA of the CDR3: TGTGCCAGCAGTAGGGGGAGAGAGCAGTACTTC. Residues: CASSRGREQYF.